This T cell receptor beta chain was retrieved from a study of spatial heterogeneity in lung cancer. Overall study results and limits: Tumor mutation counts were tracked by expanded intratumoral alpha and beta TCR counts.

TCRdb reanalysed the 5' RACE reads using MiXCR and keeps one entry per CDR3 protein. The data contain about 18,000 distinct CDR3 sequences, roughly a tenth of them singletons. As for this clonotype: Antigen specificity is unknown. This beta chain appears as a stray read in a library generated for alpha chains; its size is not informative.

Noted time point: sample taken at primary tumor resection. Specimen: lung tumor tissue, collected at surgery. The sequence was collected from a female donor with early-stage non-small cell lung cancer.

CDR3 sequence reads: CASSLDTSEQYF. The DNA of the CDR3 is TGTGCCAGCAGCTTAGACACATCCGAGCAGTACTTC. V usage is TRBV11-2 and J usage is TRBJ2-7; D gene unclear. Trimming took off 0 bases at V and 6 bases at J, with 6 bases between the two ends. The CDR3 is 12 residues long. Germline V gene sequence: CDR1 SGHAT, CDR2 FQNNGV.